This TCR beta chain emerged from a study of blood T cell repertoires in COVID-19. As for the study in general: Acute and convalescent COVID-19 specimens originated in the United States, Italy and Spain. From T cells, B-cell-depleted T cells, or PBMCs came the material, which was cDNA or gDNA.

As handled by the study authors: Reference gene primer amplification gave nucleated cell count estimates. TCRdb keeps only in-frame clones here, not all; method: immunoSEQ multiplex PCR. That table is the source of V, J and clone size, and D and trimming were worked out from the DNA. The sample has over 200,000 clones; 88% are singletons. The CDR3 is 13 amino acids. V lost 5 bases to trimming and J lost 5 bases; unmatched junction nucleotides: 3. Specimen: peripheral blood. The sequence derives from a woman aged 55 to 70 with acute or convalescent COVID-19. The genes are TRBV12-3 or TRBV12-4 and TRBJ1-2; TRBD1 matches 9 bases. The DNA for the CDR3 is TGTGCCAGCAGTATACAGGGGGCATATGGCTACACCTTC. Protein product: CASSIQGAYGYTF.